This T cell receptor (beta chain) derives from a study of blood T cell repertoires in COVID-19. Study-wide background: Samples came from the United States, Italy and Spain, spanning acute and convalescent COVID-19. Nucleic acid was either cDNA or gDNA, and it came from T cells, B-cell-depleted T cells, or PBMCs.

In germline, CDR1 is SGHAT, CDR2 FQNNGV. Trimming stripped 1 base from V and 7 bases from J, with 7 bases between. The CDR3 spans 12 residues. This clone turned up a few times. In the study's own analysis: How many nucleated cells were present was estimated from reference gene primer amplification. Only in-frame clones appear in the TCRdb table, and some are missing; sequencing was by immunoSEQ multiplex PCR. V and J calls and clone size are given by that table; D and trimming were obtained from the DNA. This sample has around 70,000 clones, with approximately 80% found just once. Sequencing was carried out using peripheral blood. V gene TRBV11-2 combines with J gene TRBJ1-1; D is possibly TRBD1 (5 bases). The TCR originated in a human donor in a cohort sampled during active COVID-19. CDR3 nucleotides: TGTGCCAGCAGCTTAGGACAGTTTGAAGCTTTCTTT. Translation gives CASSLGQFEAFF. Full variable domain (rest looked up from reference TRBV11-2 and TRBJ1-1): EAGVAQSPRYKIIEKRQSVAFWCNPISGHATLYWYQQILGQGPKLLIQFQNNGVVDDSQLPKDRFSAERLKGVDSTLKIQPAKLEDSAVYLCASSLGQFEAFFGQGTRLTVV.